These T cell receptor beta chains were read from a single sample in a study of T-cell reconstitution after alpha-beta-depleted transplantation in children. TCRdb re-derived calls from the PCR reads in MiXCR, one entry per CDR3 protein. The sample has some 550,000 distinct CDR3 sequences; approximately 16% are singletons. Sequencing was performed on PBMCs from the stem cell graft donor, taken from the stem cell graft. These receptors were taken from a human donor who donated a stem cell graft to a child with acute lymphoblastic leukemia. The CDR3 runs from the conserved cysteine through the conserved F or W.

V,CDR3
TRBV20-1,CSARGGVPYEQYF
TRBV5-1,CATSKRTGGFKNTEAFF
TRBV20-1,CSAEDRGGWNNQPQHF
TRBV29-1,CSASDRRDTEAFF
TRBV20-1,CSAVRHRADTEAFF
TRBV10-2,CASSESRGHYEQYF
TRBV29-1,CSVLEPLRASYEQYF
TRBV4-1,CASSQDLWASDGELFF
TRBV4-1,CASSQDAGVSYNEQFF
TRBV7-2,CASSWGGTGGGNEQFF
TRBV5-1,CASSLVSGNLEQYF
TRBV12-3/TRBV12-4,CASGPPDRARGYTF
TRBV5-1,CASSLEGRINEKLFF
TRBV19,CAIQGSGANVLTF
TRBV6-5,CASRAGLKGTYEQYF
TRBV25-1,CASSPTGQGRAFF
TRBV28,CASSLIRDSFTDTQYF
TRBV2,CASSPAEYYEQYF
TRBV4-1,CASSQPPRGNNEQFF